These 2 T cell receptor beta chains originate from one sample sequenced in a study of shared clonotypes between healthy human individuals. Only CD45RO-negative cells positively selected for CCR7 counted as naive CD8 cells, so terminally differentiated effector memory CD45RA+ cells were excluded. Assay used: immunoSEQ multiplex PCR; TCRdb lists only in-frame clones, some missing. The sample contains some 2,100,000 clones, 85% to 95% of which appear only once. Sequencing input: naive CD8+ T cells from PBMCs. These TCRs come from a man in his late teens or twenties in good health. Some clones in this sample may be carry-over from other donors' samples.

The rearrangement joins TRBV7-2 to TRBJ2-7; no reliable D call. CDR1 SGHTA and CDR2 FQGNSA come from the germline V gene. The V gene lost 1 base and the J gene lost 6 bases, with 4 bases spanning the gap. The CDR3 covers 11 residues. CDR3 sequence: CASSLVVEQYF. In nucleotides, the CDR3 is TGTGCCAGCAGCTTAGTCGTCGAGCAGTACTTC.

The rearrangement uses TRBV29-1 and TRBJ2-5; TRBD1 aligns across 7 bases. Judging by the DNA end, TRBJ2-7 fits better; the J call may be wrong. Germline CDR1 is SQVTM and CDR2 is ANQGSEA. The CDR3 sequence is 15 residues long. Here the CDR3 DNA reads TGCAGCGTTGAAGATCCAGGGACAGCCTCCTACGAGCAGTACTTC. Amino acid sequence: CSVEDPGTASYEQYF.